This TCR beta chain was documented in a study of shared clonotypes between healthy human individuals. Trimming took 4 bases from V and 4 from J, leaving 16 bases between them. Germline loops: CDR1 GTSNPN, CDR2 SVGIG (reference sequence). The CDR3 runs to 14 residues. Only in-frame clones appear in the TCRdb table, and some are missing; sequencing was by immunoSEQ multiplex PCR. Counted here are approximately 2.5 million clones, over 85% occurring once; the ten biggest clones make up roughly 0.15%. Remarks on this clone: The target antigen is unknown.

Whole-study findings and limits: Four donors shared roughly 5% of their naive CD4 clonotypes.

What was sequenced was naive CD4+ T cells sorted from blood. Subset reported: CD45RA+ positively selected. The chain combines TRBV30 with TRBJ1-2, with D maybe TRBD1 (6 bases). This sequence originates from a man between 18 and 35 years old in good health. Here the CDR3 DNA reads TGTGCCTGGACAGGGACATCCGATGCCTATGGCTACACCTTC. It codes for CAWTGTSDAYGYTF.